This TCR beta chain was profiled in a study of T cell responses to AZD1222 COVID-19 vaccine. Study outcomes and limitations: The study reported that nearly half of spike-specific TCRs target unmutated variant regions. The donors showed a predominance of white British ancestry and of females, with possible underestimation of clonal diversity. Spike regions recognized by vaccine-associated CD4 TCRs spanned the protein, led by 160-218 and 743-854.

CDR3 length equals 13 residues. The germline V gene has CDR1 SGHVS and CDR2 FQNEAQ. Between the trimmed V and J ends, which lost 1 base and 8 bases, there was a span of 8 bases. This clone was counted once. The antigen remains undetermined. The repertoire was sequenced with immunoSEQ multiplex PCR; TCRdb's copy has only in-frame clones and lacks some. The sample records under 200,000 clones, around 90% being singletons. The receptor comes from an adult in good health. This chain uses TRBV7-8 with TRBJ1-4; TRBD1 might be the D (6 bases). This specimen consisted of peripheral blood, obtained on day 0 of MenACWY control vaccination. CDR3 amino acids: CASSLGGTEKLFF. The CDR3 nucleotides read TGTGCCAGCAGCTTAGGGGGGACAGAAAAACTGTTTTTT. The full variable domain, completed using reference TRBV7-8 and TRBJ1-4, is GAGVSQSPRYKVAKRGQDVALRCDPISGHVSLFWYQQALGQGPEFLTYFQNEAQLDKSGLPSDRFFAERPEGSVSTLKIQRTQQEDSAVYLCASSLGGTEKLFFGSGTQLSVL.